This section outlines one TCR beta chain sequence together with its context. Its target is unknown. The data stem from a study of T cell responses to AZD1222 COVID-19 vaccine. General observations from the study: The donor group comprised mostly white British people and more females; the analysis possibly underestimated clonal diversity. The CD4 TCRs associated with vaccination extended across spike and predominated at 160-218 and 743-854.

Here immunoSEQ multiplex PCR was the method, and the copy in TCRdb shows in-frame clones only, minus some. The data show around 100,000 clones, around 90% seen once. Second-dose schedules of about 4 or about 12 weeks were combined. This CDR3 contains 14 residues. Per germline, CDR1 SNHLY and CDR2 FYNNEI. Trimming stripped 4 bases from V and 0 bases from J, with 7 bases between. The sequence was collected from an adult who received the AZD1222 COVID-19 vaccine. The rearrangement links TRBV2 to TRBJ2-1; no reliable D call. The material was peripheral blood, obtained 28 days after the second AZD1222 dose. This CDR3 reads CASSGGRSYNEQFF. CDR3 sequence (DNA): TGTGCCAGCAGTGGTGGGCGCTCCTACAATGAGCAGTTCTTC.